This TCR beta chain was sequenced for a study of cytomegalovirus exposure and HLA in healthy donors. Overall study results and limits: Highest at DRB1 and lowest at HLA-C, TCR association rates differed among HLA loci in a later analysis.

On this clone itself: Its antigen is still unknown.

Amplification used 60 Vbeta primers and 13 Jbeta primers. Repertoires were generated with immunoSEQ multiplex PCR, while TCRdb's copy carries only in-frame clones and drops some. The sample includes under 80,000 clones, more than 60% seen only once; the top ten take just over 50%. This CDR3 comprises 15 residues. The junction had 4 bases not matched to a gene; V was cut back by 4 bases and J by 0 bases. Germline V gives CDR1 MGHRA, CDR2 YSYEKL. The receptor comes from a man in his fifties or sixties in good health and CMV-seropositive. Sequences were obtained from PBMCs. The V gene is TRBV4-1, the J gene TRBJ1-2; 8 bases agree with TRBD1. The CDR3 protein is CASSPQGVSNYGYTF. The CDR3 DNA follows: TGCGCCAGCAGCCCACAGGGGGTCTCTAACTATGGCTACACCTTC.